This T cell receptor (beta chain) is drawn from a study of radiotherapy plus CTLA-4 blockade in lung cancer (dated by TCRdb to the late 2010s). As for the study more broadly: Objective responses occurred in 18% of enrolled patients, and under 40% achieved disease control. General conclusions and limits of the study: After treatment with radiotherapy and ipilimumab, TCR clones that came from tumors expanded in the peripheral blood. Early dynamic changes in blood T cell clones, together with increased serum interferon-beta after radiation, were reported as the strongest predictors of response.

The study evaluated CTLA-4 blockade (ipilimumab) given together with focal radiation therapy in patients who had chemo-refractory metastatic non-small-cell lung cancer. The library was made by the immunoSEQ multiplex PCR assay. Entries here come from immuneACCESS through TCRdb and include only in-frame sequences with V and J called. Some clones fail to appear in such tables; in the studies checked, an unresolved V gene covers under half of the shortfall, and the cause of the remainder is unknown. The sample contains roughly 30,000 clones, roughly 79% of them found a single time. The ten largest clones take up roughly 26% of the sample. For this clone: There is no known antigen for this receptor. The sample holds no much larger clone one base away, and base qualities are not on file.

This receptor was obtained from a human donor with non-small cell lung cancer that progressed on radiotherapy plus ipilimumab. The starting material was peripheral blood, obtained from a patient treated with radiotherapy plus ipilimumab.

The DNA is as follows: TGCGCCAGCAGCCAGAACACTGAAGCTTTCTTT. Translated, it reads CASSQNTEAFF. The rearranged segments are TRBV4-1 and TRBJ1-1, with no reliable assignment of the D segment. CDR1 and CDR2 are drawn from the germline V gene: MGHRA, YSYEKL. A distance of 0 bases separates the germline ends of V and J, which lose 3 bases and 1 base respectively. The CDR3 covers 11 residues, taking in both the cysteine and the phenylalanine. CDR3 DNA only is kept here, 33 bases in frame from base 1.